These T cell receptor beta chains were read from a single sample in a study of blood T cell repertoires in COVID-19. Using immunoSEQ multiplex PCR, the repertoire was profiled, and TCRdb retains in-frame clones only, with some absent. The sample records 110,000 to 150,000 clones, roughly 89% being singletons. The sequenced sample consisted of peripheral blood. These receptors originate from a man between 60 and 75 years old with active or convalescent COVID-19. Each CDR3 is given with its conserved first and last residue. Fields, in order: D gene, V gene, clone size, J gene, CDR3 protein, CDR3 DNA. The D gene is left open where the match is weak. Only part of the rows carry a size: once, few, many, or a class if the clone is expanded.

>TRBD1|TRBV5-1|-|TRBJ1-1
CASSRAGGLEAFF
TGCGCCAGCAGCCGCGCAGGGGGCTTGGAAGCTTTCTTT
>TRBD1|TRBV28|-|TRBJ1-6
CASRDRVYNSPLHF
TGTGCCAGTAGGGACAGGGTCTATAATTCACCCCTCCACTTT
>TRBD2|TRBV5-1|-|TRBJ2-1
CASSFTMTGLAGGPGNEQFF
TGCGCCAGCAGCTTTACCATGACCGGACTAGCGGGGGGGCCAGGCAATGAGCAGTTCTTC
>TRBD2|TRBV2|-|TRBJ2-5
CASAREGRETQYF
TGTGCCAGCGCGCGGGAGGGCAGGGAGACCCAGTACTTC
>-|TRBV10-3|few|TRBJ1-3
CAISDNRVGNTIYF
TGTGCCATCAGTGACAACAGGGTGGGAAACACCATATATTTT
>-|TRBV7-2|-|TRBJ2-1
CASRTPGAFYNEQFF
TGTGCCAGCAGGACCCCGGGAGCCTTTTACAATGAGCAGTTCTTC
>-|TRBV5-6|-|TRBJ1-2
CASSFQGRLNYGYTF
TGTGCCAGCAGCTTTCAGGGGAGACTCAACTATGGCTACACCTTC
>-|TRBV29-1|-|TRBJ1-2
CSVAVRGAGGYTF
TGCAGCGTTGCAGTGCGGGGAGCTGGCGGCTACACCTTC
>-|TRBV7-2|-|TRBJ1-4
CASSSRQRTNEKLFF
TGTGCCAGCAGCTCGAGACAGAGAACTAATGAAAAACTGTTTTTT
>TRBD1|TRBV6-6|once|TRBJ1-6
CASNPGGLYNSPLHF
TGTGCCAGCAACCCAGGGGGCCTCTATAATTCACCCCTCCACTTT
>TRBD1|TRBV5-5|-|TRBJ1-3
CASSLDRDRNTIYF
TGTGCCAGCAGCTTAGACAGGGACCGAAACACCATATATTTT
>-|TRBV4-3|-|TRBJ2-3
CASSQAPLFSGRTDTQYF
TGCGCCAGCAGCCAAGCACCCCTCTTCAGCGGTAGGACAGATACGCAGTATTTT
>-|TRBV23-1|-|TRBJ2-7
CASNCKNTYEQYF
TGCGCCAGCAACTGCAAGAATACCTACGAGCAGTACTTC
>-|TRBV30|-|TRBJ1-3
CAWSATRNTIYF
TGTGCCTGGAGTGCAACTCGAAACACCATATATTTT
>TRBD2|TRBV27|-|TRBJ2-7
CASSLYFSGGSSYEQYF
TGTGCCAGCAGTTTATACTTTAGCGGGGGGAGTTCCTACGAGCAGTACTTC
>-|TRBV14|-|TRBJ1-1
CASSPLKGNRDVGTEAFF
TGTGCCAGCAGCCCCCTTAAGGGTAACAGGGATGTTGGGACTGAAGCTTTCTTT
>-|TRBV30|few|TRBJ1-2
CAWRPGAAGYTF
TGTGCCTGGAGACCAGGGGCAGCTGGCTACACCTTC
>TRBD2|TRBV10-3|few|TRBJ2-7
CAISGARTSGSYEQYF
TGTGCCATCAGTGGCGCTAGGACTAGCGGTTCCTACGAGCAGTACTTC
>-|TRBV6-5|-|TRBJ1-6
CASSRTRANSPLHF
TGTGCCAGCAGCCGGACACGGGCGAATTCACCCCTCCACTTT
>-|TRBV11-3|-|TRBJ2-3
CASSLGVRDTQYF
TGTGCCAGCAGCCTCGGGGTTAGGGATACGCAGTATTTT
>TRBD2|TRBV11-2|-|TRBJ2-3
CASSLQREGDTQYF
TGTGCCAGCAGCTTACAGAGGGAGGGAGATACGCAGTATTTT
>-|TRBV7-3|-|TRBJ2-1
CASSSAPGSEQFF
TGTGCCAGCAGCTCAGCCCCAGGGTCTGAGCAGTTCTTC
>TRBD1|TRBV4-1|-|TRBJ1-1
CASSRTGGDTEAFF
TGCGCCAGCAGCCGGACAGGGGGCGACACTGAAGCTTTCTTT
>TRBD2|TRBV7-9|-|TRBJ2-3
CASSPLMVSGVTDTQYF
TGTGCCAGCAGTCCCCTTATGGTTAGCGGGGTAACAGATACGCAGTATTTT
>-|TRBV6-6|-|TRBJ2-1
CASSLRGINEQFF
TGTGCCAGCAGCCTTAGGGGGATAAATGAGCAGTTCTTC
>-|TRBV7-9|-|TRBJ2-5
CASSLTQETQYF
TGTGCCAGCAGCCTCACCCAGGAGACCCAGTACTTC
>-|TRBV9|-|TRBJ2-3
CASTGGNTDTQYF
TGTGCCAGCACCGGGGGTAACACAGATACGCAGTATTTT
>TRBD1|TRBV4-3|once|TRBJ2-1
CASSQVGQGAYNEQFF
TGCGCCAGCAGCCAAGTGGGACAGGGGGCGTACAATGAGCAGTTCTTC
>-|TRBV11-3|-|TRBJ2-3
CASSLDSGGTQYF
TGTGCCAGCAGCTTAGACAGTGGAGGCACGCAGTATTTT
>TRBD2|TRBV3-1/TRBV3-2|once|TRBJ2-3
CASSPHSSGGAGDTQYF
TGTGCCAGCAGCCCTCATTCTAGCGGGGGCGCAGGAGATACGCAGTATTTT
>TRBD2|TRBV7-3|-|TRBJ2-3
CASRRAGVTDTQYF
TGTGCCAGCAGGCGAGCGGGGGTCACAGATACGCAGTATTTT
>TRBD1|TRBV29-1|-|TRBJ2-1
CSVTTGGPYNEQFF
TGCAGCGTTACTACAGGGGGCCCCTACAATGAGCAGTTCTTC
>-|TRBV5-1|-|TRBJ2-7
CASSRDMNYEQYF
TGCGCCAGCAGCCGGGACATGAACTACGAGCAGTACTTC
>TRBD2|TRBV2|-|TRBJ2-5
CASRTSGKETQYF
TGTGCCAGCAGGACTAGCGGAAAAGAGACCCAGTACTTC
>TRBD1|TRBV7-8|-|TRBJ1-3
CASSLDRGRSGNTIYF
TGTGCCAGCAGCTTAGACAGGGGGCGGTCTGGAAACACCATATATTTT
>TRBD1|TRBV16|-|TRBJ2-1
CASSSGQGYNEQFF
TGTGCCAGCAGCTCGGGACAGGGCTACAATGAGCAGTTCTTC
>TRBD2|TRBV15|-|TRBJ2-2
CATSARQGVSGRAQGNTGELFF
TGTGCCACCAGCGCTCGGCAGGGGGTTAGCGGGAGGGCCCAGGGTAACACCGGGGAGCTGTTTTTT
>-|TRBV6-2/TRBV6-3|-|TRBJ2-5
CASSYSPGNQVETQYF
TGTGCCAGCAGTTACTCGCCAGGAAACCAGGTAGAGACCCAGTACTTC
>-|TRBV4-1|-|TRBJ1-5
CASSQVPADQPQHF
TGCGCCAGCAGCCAAGTCCCAGCGGATCAGCCCCAGCATTTT
>-|TRBV20-1|once|TRBJ2-5
CSAQIEETQYF
TGCAGTGCGCAGATCGAAGAGACCCAGTACTTC
>-|TRBV3-1/TRBV3-2|few|TRBJ1-1
CASSQTGPGGAFF
TGTGCCAGCAGCCAAACGGGGCCGGGGGGTGCTTTCTTT
>TRBD1|TRBV14|-|TRBJ1-1
CASSQGQLNTEAFF
TGTGCCAGCAGCCAGGGACAGCTAAACACTGAAGCTTTCTTT
>TRBD1|TRBV30|-|TRBJ2-5
CAWRSGGRETQYF
TGTGCCTGGCGATCAGGGGGCCGGGAGACCCAGTACTTC
>-|TRBV7-2|-|TRBJ1-2
CASSGNRVSGYGYTF
TGTGCCAGCAGCGGGAACAGGGTGTCTGGCTATGGCTACACCTTC
>-|TRBV7-2|once|TRBJ2-1
CASSLVRSGGDEQFF
TGTGCCAGCAGCTTAGTCCGAAGCGGTGGAGATGAGCAGTTCTTC
>-|TRBV6-5|-|TRBJ2-7
CASSYDPRGAYEQYF
TGTGCCAGCAGTTACGATCCCCGGGGGGCGTACGAGCAGTACTTC
>TRBD2|TRBV9|-|TRBJ2-5
CASSVGTSGRLQETQYF
TGTGCCAGCAGCGTTGGGACTAGCGGGCGCCTTCAAGAGACCCAGTACTTC
>TRBD1|TRBV3-1/TRBV3-2|-|TRBJ2-7
CASSQLGTGGKSYEQYF
TGTGCCAGCAGCCAACTTGGGACAGGGGGCAAGTCCTACGAGCAGTACTTC
>TRBD1|TRBV28|-|TRBJ2-1
CASSSSDRGSYNEQFF
TGTGCCAGCAGCTCGTCGGACAGGGGGTCCTACAATGAGCAGTTCTTC
>TRBD1|TRBV19|-|TRBJ1-5
CASSIVGAGGIEQPQHF
TGTGCCAGTAGTATTGTCGGGGCAGGGGGCATCGAACAGCCCCAGCATTTT
>TRBD2|TRBV11-3|once|TRBJ2-2
CASSLQRDGGELFF
TGTGCCAGCAGCTTGCAGCGGGATGGGGGGGAGCTGTTTTTT
>TRBD1|TRBV30|-|TRBJ1-3
CAWSPGGIQGNTIYF
TGTGCCTGGAGTCCAGGGGGGATTCAAGGAAACACCATATATTTT
>-|TRBV28|-|TRBJ1-2
CASSLLSYGYTF
TGTGCCAGCAGTTTATTGAGCTATGGCTACACCTTC
>TRBD1|TRBV7-9|-|TRBJ2-1
CASSTTTGTGGYNEQFF
TGTGCCAGCAGCACGACCACCGGGACAGGGGGGTACAATGAGCAGTTCTTC
>TRBD1|TRBV28|-|TRBJ1-5
CASSSPGQGFQPQHF
TGTGCCAGCAGTTCCCCGGGACAGGGGTTTCAGCCCCAGCATTTT
>-|TRBV2|-|TRBJ1-4
CASSERGTNEKLFF
TGTGCCAGCAGTGAAAGGGGAACTAATGAAAAACTGTTTTTT
>TRBD1|TRBV28|-|TRBJ1-2
CASRPGQGGFLNYGYTF
TGTGCCAGCAGACCTGGACAGGGGGGCTTCCTTAACTATGGCTACACCTTC
>TRBD1|TRBV2|-|TRBJ1-1
CASNDRGRNTEAFF
TGTGCCAGCAATGACAGGGGGCGAAACACTGAAGCTTTCTTT
>TRBD1|TRBV27|-|TRBJ2-3
CASSPATGGDTQYF
TGTGCCAGCAGTCCCGCTACAGGGGGGGATACGCAGTATTTT